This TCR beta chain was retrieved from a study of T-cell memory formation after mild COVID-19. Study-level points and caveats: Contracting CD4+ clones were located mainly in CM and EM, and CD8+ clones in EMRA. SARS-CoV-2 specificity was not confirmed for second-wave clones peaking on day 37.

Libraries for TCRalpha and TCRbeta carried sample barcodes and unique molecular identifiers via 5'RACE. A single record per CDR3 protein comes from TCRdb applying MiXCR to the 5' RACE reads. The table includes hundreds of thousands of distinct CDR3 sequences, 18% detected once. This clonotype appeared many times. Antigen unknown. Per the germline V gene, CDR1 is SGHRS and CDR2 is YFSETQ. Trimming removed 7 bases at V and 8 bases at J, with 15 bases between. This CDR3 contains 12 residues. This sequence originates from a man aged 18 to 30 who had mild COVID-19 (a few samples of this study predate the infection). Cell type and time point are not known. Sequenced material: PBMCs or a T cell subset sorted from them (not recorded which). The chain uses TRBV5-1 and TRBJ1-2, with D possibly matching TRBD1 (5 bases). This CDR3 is CASAGGKGGYTF. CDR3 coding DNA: TGCGCCAGCGCTGGGGGGAAGGGAGGCTACACCTTC.